Listed below are T cell receptor beta chains from one sample, sequenced in a study of blood T cell repertoires in COVID-19. Clones were sequenced by immunoSEQ multiplex PCR, and TCRdb holds only the in-frame ones, with some missing. The sample has hundreds of thousands of clones, 75% to 90% seen once. What was sequenced was peripheral blood. Receptor source: a man in his sixties who had recovered from COVID-19. CDR3s include the opening cysteine and the closing phenylalanine or tryptophan. D genes are given only for firm matches. Some rows have no size entry. The others give once, few or many, or a class for an expanded clone.

TRBV3-1/TRBV3-2,TRBD1,TRBJ2-7,NA,TGTGCCAGCAGCCAAGGTCAGGGGGCGAGGGAGCAGTACTTC,CASSQGQGAREQYF
TRBV19,TRBD1,TRBJ2-7,few,TGTGCCAGTAGTATAGATCTTGGGACAGGCAGCTCCTACGAGCAGTACTTC,CASSIDLGTGSSYEQYF
TRBV28,NA,TRBJ1-2,NA,TGTGCCAGCAGTTTCCCCCCGCGTTTCAACTATGGCTACACCTTC,CASSFPPRFNYGYTF
TRBV7-2,TRBD2,TRBJ2-7,NA,TGTGCCAGCAGCTTATCCGGACTAGCGGGAGATCCGTACGAGCAGTACTTC,CASSLSGLAGDPYEQYF
TRBV6-2/TRBV6-3,NA,TRBJ2-3,few,TGTGCCAGCAGTTACTCGATACGTAGCTCGGAACGAGATACGCAGTATTTT,CASSYSIRSSERDTQYF
TRBV24-1,NA,TRBJ2-1,NA,TGTGCCACCAGTGATTTGAGCGGAGAGAACAATGAGCAGTTCTTC,CATSDLSGENNEQFF
TRBV10-2,TRBD2,TRBJ2-7,NA,TGCGCCAGCACCAGTGGACTAGCGGTCTCCTACGAGCAGTACTTC,CASTSGLAVSYEQYF
TRBV19,TRBD1,TRBJ2-6,NA,TGTGCCAGTAATCCCGGGACAGGGGCTCCTGGGGCCAACGTCCTGACTTTC,CASNPGTGAPGANVLTF
TRBV3-1/TRBV3-2,NA,TRBJ1-2,NA,TGTGCCAGCAGCCAAGGAATCAGCGGCTATGGCTACACCTTC,CASSQGISGYGYTF
TRBV5-1,TRBD1,TRBJ2-3,NA,TGCGCCAGCAGCGGCCCGGGACAGGGACGAGATACGCAGTATTTT,CASSGPGQGRDTQYF
TRBV15,TRBD2,TRBJ2-7,NA,TGTGCCACCAGCGAACCAGGGGCACAACATCGGGAGGGTGCGAGGAGCTACGAGCAGTACTTC,CATSEPGAQHREGARSYEQYF
TRBV5-4,NA,TRBJ1-1,NA,TGTGCCAGCAGCTTGGGACAGTCGAACACTGAAGCTTTCTTT,CASSLGQSNTEAFF
TRBV9,TRBD2,TRBJ2-1,NA,TGTGCCAGCGCCCCTTCTAGCGGGAGCTACAATGAGCAGTTCTTC,CASAPSSGSYNEQFF
TRBV12-5,NA,TRBJ2-6,NA,TGTGCTAGTGGTTTGGACAGGGCCTACTCTGGGGCCAACGTCCTGACTTTC,CASGLDRAYSGANVLTF
TRBV5-4,NA,TRBJ1-2,NA,TGTGCCAGCAGCTTGTCCGGGGACTATGGCTACACCTTC,CASSLSGDYGYTF
TRBV5-1,TRBD2,TRBJ2-2,NA,TGCGCCAGCAGCAAGGGACTAGCGGGAGGTGGAACCGGGGAGCTGTTTTTT,CASSKGLAGGGTGELFF
TRBV11-2,TRBD1,TRBJ1-4,NA,TGTGCCAGCAGCTTAGATCGGGAGGGGGCGAGGACTAATGAAAAACTGTTTTTT,CASSLDREGARTNEKLFF
TRBV5-1,NA,TRBJ2-7,NA,TGCGCCAGCAGCTGGGGGTCAGGAGGGCCTTACGAGCAGTACTTC,CASSWGSGGPYEQYF
TRBV10-3,TRBD1,TRBJ1-4,NA,TGTGCCATCAGGGGGGACAGGGGTGAAAAACTGTTTTTT,CAIRGDRGEKLFF
TRBV7-8,TRBD1,TRBJ1-2,NA,TGTGCCAGCAGCTTAGTGAGGGACAGCTATGGCTACACCTTC,CASSLVRDSYGYTF
TRBV7-2,TRBD2,TRBJ2-7,NA,TGTGCCAGCAGCGGACTAGCGTCTTCCTACGAGCAGTACTTC,CASSGLASSYEQYF
TRBV6-1,TRBD1,TRBJ1-4,NA,TGTGCCAGCAGTGAACCCGGACAGGGTAATGAAAAACTGTTTTTT,CASSEPGQGNEKLFF
TRBV6-5,NA,TRBJ1-2,NA,TGTGCCAGCAGACCGCGATCTAACTATGGCTACACCTTC,CASRPRSNYGYTF
TRBV27,TRBD2,TRBJ2-5,NA,TGTGCCAGCAGAAGACTAGCGGGAGGGTTGGAGACCCAGTACTTC,CASRRLAGGLETQYF
TRBV10-3,TRBD2,TRBJ2-7,NA,TGTGCCATCAGGCGGACTAGCGGGAGTAGCTACGAGCAGTACTTC,CAIRRTSGSSYEQYF
TRBV11-1,NA,TRBJ2-7,NA,TGTGCCAGCAGCTCGGGTGGAGGGACCTACGAGCAGTACTTC,CASSSGGGTYEQYF
TRBV18,TRBD1,TRBJ2-7,NA,TGTGCCAGCTCACCGGGGGACAGGAGCTACGAGCAGTACTTC,CASSPGDRSYEQYF
TRBV21-1,NA,TRBJ2-1,NA,TGTGCCAGCAGCAGAGAACCCGTAATCATCAATGAGCAGTTCTTC,CASSREPVIINEQFF
TRBV30,TRBD2,TRBJ2-7,NA,TGTGCCTGGAGTAGCGGGATTTACGAGCAGTACTTC,CAWSSGIYEQYF
TRBV5-1,NA,TRBJ2-7,NA,TGCGCCAGCAGCCCCGGGGTCGGGGCCTACGAGCAGTACTTC,CASSPGVGAYEQYF
TRBV5-1,NA,TRBJ2-5,NA,TGCGCCAGCAGCTTTGGTAGCGAGGCCCAGTACTTC,CASSFGSEAQYF
TRBV28,NA,TRBJ2-5,NA,TGTGCCAGCCAGGCTATGGGGCGGGAGACCCAGTACTTC,CASQAMGRETQYF
TRBV24-1,NA,TRBJ2-2,NA,TGTGCCACCAGACAAAACACCGGGGAGCTGTTTTTT,CATRQNTGELFF
TRBV3-1/TRBV3-2,NA,TRBJ1-2,NA,TGTGCCAGCAGCCAAGAGGTTCAGGGGAGAGGCTACACCTTC,CASSQEVQGRGYTF
TRBV6-2/TRBV6-3,NA,TRBJ1-1,NA,TGTGCCAGCAGTCAGCGGGGGGTTGGCAACACTGAAGCTTTCTTT,CASSQRGVGNTEAFF
TRBV9,NA,TRBJ1-1,NA,TGTGCCAGCAGCGTACGGTGGAACACTGAAGCTTTCTTT,CASSVRWNTEAFF
TRBV15,TRBD2,TRBJ2-2,NA,TGTGCCACCAGCAGAGATCCTGCGGGGGGCGGCACCGGGGAGCTGTTTTTT,CATSRDPAGGGTGELFF
TRBV19,TRBD1,TRBJ1-5,NA,TGTGCCAGTAGTGCCGGGGACAGGGGTCCCGGCAATCAGCCCCAGCATTTT,CASSAGDRGPGNQPQHF
TRBV11-1,NA,TRBJ1-1,NA,TGTGCCAGCAGCCGGGACACTGAAGCTTTCTTT,CASSRDTEAFF
TRBV19,NA,TRBJ2-2,NA,TGTGCCAGTAGTATAGGCGTTTACGGGGAGCTGTTTTTT,CASSIGVYGELFF
TRBV5-4,NA,TRBJ2-5,NA,TGTGCCAGCAGCTTGGCTGCCGGACAGCGAGAGACCCAGTACTTC,CASSLAAGQRETQYF
TRBV19,TRBD1,TRBJ1-6,NA,TGTGCCAGTAGGGACGTTACCGGGACAGGGTTCTCACCCCTCCACTTT,CASRDVTGTGFSPLHF
TRBV30,NA,TRBJ1-1,NA,TGTGCCTGGAACAGGGTCGGAGCTGAAGCTTTCTTT,CAWNRVGAEAFF
TRBV4-1,TRBD2,TRBJ2-1,NA,TGCGCCAGCAGCCAAGGCGGGAGGGCCTACAATGAGCAGTTCTTC,CASSQGGRAYNEQFF
TRBV4-1,TRBD2,TRBJ2-7,NA,TGCGCCAGCAGCCCTCTGGGGGGGGTTGGGTACGAGCAGTACTTC,CASSPLGGVGYEQYF
TRBV9,NA,TRBJ1-2,NA,TGTGCCAGCAGCTTGTTTGGACAGACTACTAACTATGGCTACACCTTC,CASSLFGQTTNYGYTF
TRBV7-2,NA,TRBJ1-3,NA,TGTGCCAGCAGCTTAGCTGTGGACAATGGGGGAAACACCATATATTTT,CASSLAVDNGGNTIYF
TRBV4-2,NA,TRBJ1-2,NA,TGTGCCAGCAGCCAACAGGGGAACAGTAACTATGGCTACACCTTC,CASSQQGNSNYGYTF
TRBV4-1,NA,TRBJ1-2,NA,TGCGCCCTCCGAGAGGCAGGGGACTATGGCTACACCTTC,CALREAGDYGYTF
TRBV27,NA,TRBJ2-7,NA,TGTGCCAGCGGAAATCTCCCAGGAACACCCTACGAGCAGTACTTC,CASGNLPGTPYEQYF
TRBV11-1,TRBD1,TRBJ2-1,NA,TGTGCCAGCAGCTTAGGAGGGGGCCTTCCCTACAATGAGCAGTTCTTC,CASSLGGGLPYNEQFF
TRBV4-1,TRBD1,TRBJ2-7,NA,TGCGCCAGCAGCCAGACAACAGGGGACTACGAGCAGTACTTC,CASSQTTGDYEQYF
TRBV10-3,NA,TRBJ2-5,NA,TGTGCCTCCCGTCAGCAGGGGAGCCAAGAGACCCAGTACTTC,CASRQQGSQETQYF
TRBV13,NA,TRBJ2-6,NA,TGTGCCAGCAGCTACGGACAGCAAAGGGGATTCGGGGCCAACGTCCTGACTTTC,CASSYGQQRGFGANVLTF
TRBV3-1/TRBV3-2,NA,TRBJ1-2,once,TGTGCCAGCAGCCCTTGGGACAAGAACTATGGCTACACCTTC,CASSPWDKNYGYTF